This T cell receptor (beta chain) originates from a study of blood T cell repertoires in COVID-19. The overall study: Sources were T cells, B-cell-depleted T cells, or PBMCs; the material itself was cDNA or gDNA.

Study processing details: Reference gene primer amplification yielded estimated nucleated cell counts. The protocol was immunoSEQ multiplex PCR, while the TCRdb copy is restricted to in-frame clones and leaves out a portion. V and J calls and clone size follow that table, whereas D and trimming were derived from the DNA. The table has 17,000 or so clones, roughly 80% seen once. V gave up 4 bases and J gave up 8 bases; unmatched junction bases: 12. CDR1 SGHRS and CDR2 YFSETQ come from the germline V gene. The CDR3 runs 15 residues. The TCR originated in a man aged 55 to 70 with active or convalescent COVID-19. V is TRBV5-1 and J is TRBJ2-1; 7 positions match TRBD1. Input material: peripheral blood. CDR3 nucleotides: TGCGCCAGCAGCCGGACAGACGGGACAGACGATGAGCAGTTCTTC. It yields the protein CASSRTDGTDDEQFF.